The entry that follows covers one T cell receptor beta chain sequence. The data were obtained in a study of OX40 agonist ivuxolimab in advanced cancers. Study background: Six ivuxolimab dose levels, 0.01 to 10 mg/kg, were given intravenously every 2 weeks. Two patients with cutaneous melanoma and one with hepatocellular carcinoma, three in total, showed partial responses.

Only in-frame clones appear in the TCRdb table, and some are missing; sequencing was by immunoSEQ multiplex PCR. The table lists tens of thousands of clones, 75% to 90% of them singletons. This receptor was taken from an adult with an advanced solid tumor such as melanoma, head and neck, liver or kidney cancer. The sample here was CD4+ or CD8+ T cells sorted from blood, taken in a trial of the OX40 agonist ivuxolimab.

The CDR3 nucleotides read TGTGCCAGCAGGGGTCTAGAGACCCAGTACTTC. It translates to CASRGLETQYF. The gene calls are TRBV6-1 and TRBJ2-5; D not resolved. The CDR3 sequence is 11 residues long. Germline lookup yields CDR1 MNHNS and CDR2 SASEGT. Deletions cut 6 bases from V and 4 bases from J, with 6 bases between.